Below are 27 T cell receptor beta chains sequenced from a single sample in a study of blood T cell repertoires in COVID-19. The method was immunoSEQ multiplex PCR; TCRdb's version includes in-frame clones alone and lacks a portion of them. The sample yields 300,000 or so clones, roughly nine tenths seen once. Source material: PBMCs or T cells enriched from blood (not recorded which). All receptors derive from a man in his sixties who had recovered from COVID-19.

In DNA, the CDR3 is TGTGCCAGTAGTAAGGGACTAGCGGGGGAAGATACGCAGTATTTT. This gives the protein CASSKGLAGEDTQYF. The V gene is TRBV19, the J gene TRBJ2-3, with 14 bases fitting TRBD2. J gave up 5 bases and V 4 bases, and 2 bases lay outside the gene matches. Germline CDR1 reads LNHDA; CDR2 reads SQIVND (reference sequence). The CDR3 length is 15 residues.

This chain joins TRBV7-6 and TRBJ2-1, with 9 bases matching TRBD2. CDR1 and CDR2 (germline): SGHVS, FNYEAQ. Trimming at V came to 7 bases and at J to 0 bases, leaving 10 bases not matched to a gene. The CDR3 runs to 17 residues. The CDR3 DNA follows: TGTGCCAGCACCGAGTCTAGCGGGATTATCTCCTACAATGAGCAGTTCTTC. Translating it yields CASTESSGIISYNEQFF.

The gene calls are TRBV9 and TRBJ2-3; D is possibly TRBD2 (5 bases). Trimming shortened V by 3 bases and J by 3 bases, and 17 bases separated the two germline ends. The V gene's germline CDR1 is SGDLS and CDR2 YYNGEE. The CDR3 consists of 16 residues. CDR3 sequence: CASSDPGGPLTDTQYF. CDR3 nucleotides: TGTGCCAGCAGCGACCCCGGAGGCCCTTTGACAGATACGCAGTATTTT. The full variable domain, completed using reference TRBV9 and TRBJ2-3, is DSGVTQTPKHLITATGQRVTLRCSPRSGDLSVYWYQQSLDQGLQFLIQYYNGEERAKGNILERFSAQQFPDLHSELNLSSLELGDSALYFCASSDPGGPLTDTQYFGPGTRLTVL.

The rearrangement links TRBV7-9 to TRBJ1-4; TRBD1 aligns across 11 bases. J lost 1 base, V lost 5 bases, and 6 bases had no gene match. Germline V CDR1 and CDR2: SEHNR, FQNEAQ (reference sequence). CDR3 size: 17 residues. The CDR3 coding sequence is TGTGCCAGCAGCCCGGGACAGGGGGAATTAACTAATGAAAAACTGTTTTTT. It is translated as CASSPGQGELTNEKLFF.

The chain uses TRBV5-1 and TRBJ1-2; D perhaps matches TRBD1 (5 bases). V lost 4 bases and J lost 6, with 10 bases in between. The CDR3 is 12 amino acids. CDR1 and CDR2 (germline): SGHRS, YFSETQ. The CDR3 region is CASSRGGNGYTF. In nucleotides, the CDR3 is TGCGCCAGCAGCCGCGGGGGGAATGGCTACACCTTC.

The CDR3 here is CASSQGTGDYEQYF. Here the CDR3 DNA reads TGTGCCAGCAGCCAAGGCACAGGAGACTACGAGCAGTACTTC. The chain employs TRBV3-1 (or the pseudogene TRBV3-2) and TRBJ2-7, with D maybe TRBD1 (5 bases). Per germline, CDR1 LGHDT and CDR2 YNNKEL (reference sequence). Trimming took off 1 base at V and 3 bases at J, with 10 bases between the two ends. The CDR3 consists of 14 residues.

The chain couples TRBV19 to TRBJ2-1; a possible D gene is TRBD2 (6 bases). V shed 0 bases and J shed 2 bases, with 11 bases lying between them. CDR1 and CDR2 (germline): LNHDA, SQIVND (reference sequence). This CDR3 region has 16 residues. CDR3 residues: CASSIEAGRTYNEQFF. The CDR3 DNA is TGTGCCAGTAGTATAGAAGCAGGGAGGACCTACAATGAGCAGTTCTTC.

The chain links TRBV15 to TRBJ1-3; D might be TRBD1 (5 bases). The CDR3 is 17 residues long. The germline CDR1 and CDR2 sequences are LNHNV and YYDKDF (reference sequence). V was clipped by 1 base and J by 0 bases, with 13 bases between them. The CDR3 bases are TGTGCCACCAGCAGAGGCCGGACGGACAACTCTGGAAACACCATATATTTT. Its translation: CATSRGRTDNSGNTIYF.

DNA of the CDR3: TGCGCCAGCAGCAAGCCGGGACTAGCGGGAAATGAGCAGTTCTTC. Translating gives CASSKPGLAGNEQFF. The gene calls are TRBV4-1 and TRBJ2-1; 13 bases fit TRBD2. With 5 bases clipped from V and 7 bases from J, the junction kept 5 bases outside the gene matches. CDR3 length: 15 amino acids. Germline CDR1 MGHRA, CDR2 YSYEKL.

The V gene is TRBV6-1, the J gene TRBJ1-5; D gene uncertain. CDR1 and CDR2 (germline): MNHNS, SASEGT. The length of the CDR3 is 13 residues. The V and J ends lost 1 base and 4 bases respectively, with 5 bases between them. The CDR3 protein is CASSEDRNQPQHF. For the CDR3, the DNA is TGTGCCAGCAGTGAAGACAGAAATCAGCCCCAGCATTTT.

The J gene is TRBJ1-3, the V gene TRBV19; 8 bases fit TRBD1. V dropped 7 bases and J dropped 1; count of bases not matched to a gene: 6. CDR3 length equals 15 residues. The germline V gene has CDR1 LNHDA and CDR2 SQIVND (reference sequence). The CDR3 reads CASKRDRHSGNTIYF. Written as DNA, the CDR3 is TGTGCCAGTAAAAGGGACAGGCATTCTGGAAACACCATATATTTT.

The V gene is TRBV3-1 (or the pseudogene TRBV3-2), the J gene TRBJ1-6; 9 bases fit TRBD1. This CDR3 has 14 amino acids. From germline, CDR1 is LGHDT and CDR2 YNNKEL (reference sequence). The J segment lost 11 bases and the V segment lost 6 bases, leaving 8 bases of the junction unmatched. This CDR3 reads CASRQGQGFAPLHF. The CDR3 DNA is TGTGCCAGCAGACAGGGACAGGGATTTGCACCCCTCCACTTT.

This sequence joins TRBV5-6 and TRBJ2-1; 10 nucleotides match TRBD2. The CDR3 totals 17 residues. CDR1 SGHDT and CDR2 YYEEEE come from the germline V gene. V was pared by 2 bases and J by 0 bases, with 5 bases of the junction left unmatched. The chain's CDR3 is CASSFFPSGSSYNEQFF. The DNA for the CDR3 is TGTGCCAGCAGCTTTTTCCCTAGCGGGAGCTCCTACAATGAGCAGTTCTTC. The variable domain in full, with the rest retrieved from reference TRBV5-6 and TRBJ2-1, is DAGVTQSPTHLIKTRGQQVTLRCSPKSGHDTVSWYQQALGQGPQFIFQYYEEEERQRGNFPDRFSGHQFPNYSSELNVNALLLGDSALYLCASSFFPSGSSYNEQFFGPGTRLTVL.

The chain carries TRBV6-4 and TRBJ2-3; no definite D call. Trimming shortened V by 6 bases and J by 2 bases, and 9 bases separated the two germline ends. There are 13 residues in the CDR3. Germline CDR1 is MRHNA and CDR2 is SNTAGT. CDR3 protein: CASSRSFTDTQYF. The CDR3 DNA reads as TGTGCCAGCAGCCGGTCCTTCACAGATACGCAGTATTTT.

The chain joins TRBV2 to TRBJ2-1; D is perhaps TRBD2 (6 bases). The CDR3 loop spans 19 amino acids. V was pared by 2 bases and J by 1 base, with 21 bases between. Germline CDR1 is SNHLY and CDR2 is FYNNEI. The DNA of the CDR3 is TGTGCCAGCAGTGAACCGGGAGTCACCCAGGGTGGGTCCTACAATGAGCAGTTCTTC. Translating gives CASSEPGVTQGGSYNEQFF.

V and J are TRBV24-1 and TRBJ1-2, with D hard to call. The CDR3 totals 12 residues. Trimming pared 7 bases from V and 8 bases from J, leaving 13 bases between. Germline loops: CDR1 KGHDR, CDR2 SFDVKD. The DNA for the CDR3 is TGTGCCACCAGGAACGGTGCGGGAGGCTACACCTTC. Residues: CATRNGAGGYTF.

The chain couples TRBV25-1 to TRBJ2-5; D may be TRBD2 (6 bases). This CDR3 contains 17 residues. CDR1 is MGHDK and CDR2 is SYGVNS in the germline V gene. The V and J ends lost 8 bases and 5 bases respectively, with 27 bases between them. Here the CDR3 DNA reads TGTGCCAGCCACAACCGCCTAGCGACGGGTCTTCTGGAGACCCAGTACTTC. It yields the protein CASHNRLATGLLETQYF.

This rearrangement joins TRBV27 to TRBJ2-3; D is unclear. Germline V gene lookup returns CDR1 MNHEY and CDR2 SMNVEV (reference sequence). V lost 4 bases, J lost 2 bases, and 7 bases lay in between. The CDR3 has 13 residues. The CDR3 bases are TGTGCCAGCAGTTACTCACCCACAGATACGCAGTATTTT. Amino acid sequence: CASSYSPTDTQYF.

The chain recombines TRBV9 with TRBJ2-3, with D possibly matching TRBD2 (5 bases). Germline CDR1 and CDR2: SGDLS and YYNGEE. The length of the CDR3 is 13 residues. V lost 10 bases, J lost 3 bases, and 15 bases lay in between. The CDR3 DNA reads as TGTGCCCAACCACTAGTCAGGACAGATACGCAGTATTTT. Translated, it gives CAQPLVRTDTQYF.

The CDR3 DNA sequence: TGTGCCAGCAGCCAAGGCCCTAGCTCCGAGACCCAGTACTTC. Translation: CASSQGPSSETQYF. The chain employs TRBV3-1 (or the pseudogene TRBV3-2) and TRBJ2-5, with a weak D call TRBD2 (5 bases). Per germline, CDR1 LGHDT and CDR2 YNNKEL (reference sequence). Trimming pared 1 base from V and 5 bases from J, leaving 11 bases between. The CDR3 covers 14 residues.

The V gene is TRBV27, the J gene TRBJ1-2; 9 bases are a match to TRBD1. This CDR3 contains 13 residues. The germline V gene has CDR1 MNHEY and CDR2 SMNVEV (reference sequence). The trim removed 6 bases at V and 8 bases at J, leaving 7 bases unmatched. The CDR3 loop is CASSTTGGGGYTF. The CDR3 DNA is TGTGCCAGCAGCACAACAGGGGGCGGAGGCTACACCTTC.

The chain is built from TRBV14 and TRBJ2-5; weak D call: TRBD1 (6 bases). The germline CDR1 and CDR2 sequences are SGHDN and FVKESK. This CDR3 contains 15 residues. Trimming left V 1 base short and J 3 bases short, with 12 bases between. CDR3 sequence (DNA): TGTGCCAGCAGCCAAGGGACAGCCAATAAAGAGACCCAGTACTTC. Protein: CASSQGTANKETQYF. The full variable domain, with the rest looked up from reference TRBV14 and TRBJ2-5, is EAGVTQFPSHSVIEKGQTVTLRCDPISGHDNLYWYRRVMGKEIKFLLHFVKESKQDESGMPNNRFLAERTGGTYSTLKVQPAELEDSGVYFCASSQGTANKETQYFGPGTRLLVL.

The V call is TRBV7-2, the J call TRBJ1-2; TRBD1 agrees at 7 bases. This CDR3 has 14 residues. V lost 5 bases and J lost 6; bases outside the gene matches: 9. Germline lookup yields CDR1 SGHTA and CDR2 FQGNSA. The chain's CDR3 is CASSANRGNNGYTF. The CDR3 bases are TGTGCCAGCAGCGCTAACAGGGGAAACAATGGCTACACCTTC.

This chain joins TRBV19 and TRBJ1-2; maybe TRBD1 (5 bases). Deletions cut 3 bases from V and 4 bases from J, with 9 bases between. Looked up from germline, CDR1 is LNHDA and CDR2 is SQIVND (reference sequence). The CDR3 spans 13 residues. The chain's CDR3 is CASSIGGTYGYTF. Here the CDR3 DNA reads TGTGCCAGTAGTATTGGGGGGACCTATGGCTACACCTTC.

The chain couples TRBV19 to TRBJ1-4; a weak D match, TRBD1 (6 bases). Germline V gives CDR1 LNHDA, CDR2 SQIVND (reference sequence). The CDR3 runs 15 residues. Trimming stripped 6 bases from V and 7 bases from J, with 18 bases between. The CDR3 sequence is CASREGGTRSEKLFF. The CDR3 coding sequence is TGTGCCAGTAGAGAGGGGGGGACTAGGAGTGAAAAACTGTTTTTT.

This clone was detected only once. This chain uses TRBV2 with TRBJ2-2, with 9 nucleotides matching TRBD2. The CDR3 length is 14 residues. In germline, CDR1 is SNHLY, CDR2 FYNNEI. V lost 6 bases to trimming and J lost 6 bases; unmatched junction nucleotides: 5. Written as DNA, the CDR3 is TGTGCCAGCAGGAGGGTAGCGGGGGCCGGGGAGCTGTTTTTT. It codes for CASRRVAGAGELFF.

V gene TRBV11-2 combines with J gene TRBJ1-4, with TRBD1 identical over 7 bases. CDR1 and CDR2 (germline): SGHAT, FQNNGV. This CDR3 spans 15 amino acids. V was clipped by 5 bases and J by 8 bases; unmatched bases: 11. This CDR3 reads CASSVTGTDNEKLFF. The CDR3 bases are TGTGCCAGCAGCGTCACCGGGACAGACAACGAAAAACTGTTTTTT.